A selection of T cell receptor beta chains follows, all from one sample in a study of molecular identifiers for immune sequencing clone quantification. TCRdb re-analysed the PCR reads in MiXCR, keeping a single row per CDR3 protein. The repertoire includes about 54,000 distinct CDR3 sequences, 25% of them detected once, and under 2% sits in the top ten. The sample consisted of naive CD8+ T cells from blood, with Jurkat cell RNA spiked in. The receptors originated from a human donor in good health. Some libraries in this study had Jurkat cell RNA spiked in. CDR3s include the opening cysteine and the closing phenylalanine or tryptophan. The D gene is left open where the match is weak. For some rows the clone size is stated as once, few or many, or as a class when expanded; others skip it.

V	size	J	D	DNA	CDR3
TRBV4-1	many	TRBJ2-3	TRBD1	TGCGCCAGCAGCCAAGATGGGACAGGGGCTGATACGCAGTATTTT	CASSQDGTGADTQYF
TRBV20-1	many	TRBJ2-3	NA	TGCAGTGCTAGAGGGGGGAGGACAGATACGCAGTATTTT	CSARGGRTDTQYF
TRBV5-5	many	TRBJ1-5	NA	TGTGCCAGCAGCTTAATTAGGGTTGCCAGCAATCAGCCCCAGCATTTT	CASSLIRVASNQPQHF
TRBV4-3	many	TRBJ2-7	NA	TGCGCCAGCAGCCAAGATTGGGACGCGGGCTACGAGCAGTACTTC	CASSQDWDAGYEQYF
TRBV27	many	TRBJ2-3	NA	TGTGCCAGCAGCCTGTGGAACACAGATACGCAGTATTTT	CASSLWNTDTQYF
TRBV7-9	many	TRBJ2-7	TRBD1	TGTGCCAGCAGCTTAGCGACAGGGAGTATCCACGAGCAGTACTTC	CASSLATGSIHEQYF
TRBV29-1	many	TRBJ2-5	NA	TGCAGCGCCGGGACACCCTTGGAGTTCGAGACCCAGTACTTC	CSAGTPLEFETQYF
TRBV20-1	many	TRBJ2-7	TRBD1	TGCAGTGCTAAGGACAGGGTTCAGGACGAGCAGTACTTC	CSAKDRVQDEQYF
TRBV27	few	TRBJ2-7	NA	TGTGCCAGCAGTCTAGGACCCGTCTACGAGCAGTACTTC	CASSLGPVYEQYF
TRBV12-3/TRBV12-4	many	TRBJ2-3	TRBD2	TGTGCCAGCAGTTTGGACTCCGGGACTAGCGGGACTTCAGATACGCAGTATTTT	CASSLDSGTSGTSDTQYF
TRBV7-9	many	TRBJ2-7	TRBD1	TGTGCCAGCAGCCAGGGACAGGGATTTTTGCACGAGCAGTACTTC	CASSQGQGFLHEQYF
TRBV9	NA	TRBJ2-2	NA	TGTGCCAGCGCCCAGGGCACCGGGGAGCTGTGTTTT	CASAQGTGELCF
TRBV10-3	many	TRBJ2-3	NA	TGTGCCATCAGTGATGGGGGGGGGCCGGAGACAGATACGCAGTATTTT	CAISDGGGPETDTQYF
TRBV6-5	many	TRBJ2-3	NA	TGTGCCAGCAGGGACCCTGGGAGTCACGGGCCCTTCTTGGATACGCAGTATTTT	CASRDPGSHGPFLDTQYF
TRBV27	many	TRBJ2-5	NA	TGTGCCAGCACCTCCGGGGACCTGGAGACCCAGTACTTC	CASTSGDLETQYF
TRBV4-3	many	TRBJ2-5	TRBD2	TGCGCCAGCAGCCAAGATTATCCTAGCGGACAAGAGACCCAGTACTTC	CASSQDYPSGQETQYF
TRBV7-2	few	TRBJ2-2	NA	TGTGCCAGCAGCTTAGGAACCAGGGTCCAGAACACCGGGGAGCTGTCTTTT	CASSLGTRVQNTGELSF
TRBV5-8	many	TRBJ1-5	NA	TGTGCCAGCAGCTTCCGGGGGGCTGGCAATCAGCCCCAGCATTTT	CASSFRGAGNQPQHF
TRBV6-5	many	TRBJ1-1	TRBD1	TGTGCCAGCAGTGGGTGGGACAGGGGGCGCGGAGTGACTGAAGCTTTCTTT	CASSGWDRGRGVTEAFF
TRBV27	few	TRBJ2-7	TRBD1	TGTGCCAGCAGTTCAACACAGGGGGCAAGCTACGAGCAGTACTTC	CASSSTQGASYEQYF
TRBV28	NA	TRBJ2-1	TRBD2	TGTGCCAGCAGTCCCCCGAGCGGGAGATACAATGAGCAGTTCTTC	CASSPPSGRYNEQFF
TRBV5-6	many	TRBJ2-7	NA	TGTGCCAGCAGGATGACTAACTCCTACGAGCAGTACTTC	CASRMTNSYEQYF
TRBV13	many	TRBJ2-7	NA	TGTGCCAGCAGCCCCGGGGCGGGGTGGAACGAGCAGTACTTC	CASSPGAGWNEQYF
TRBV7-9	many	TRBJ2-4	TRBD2	TGTGCCAGCAGCTTATCGTATGAGGGACTACACAACTTC	CASSLSYEGLHNF
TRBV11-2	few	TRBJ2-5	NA	TGTGCCAGCAGCTTGCTGGACCAAGAGACCCAGTACTTC	CASSLLDQETQYF
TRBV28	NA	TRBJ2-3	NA	TGTGCCAGCAGTTTAGGGACTGCCGCTAGCACAGATACTCGGTATTTT	CASSLGTAASTDTRYF
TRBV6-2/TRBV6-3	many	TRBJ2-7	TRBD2	TGTGCCAGCAGTTACATATTACGGGAGGTTGTATACGAGCAGTACTTC	CASSYILREVVYEQYF
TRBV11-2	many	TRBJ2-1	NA	TGTGCCAGCAGCTTAGTAGAGCGCCCCTACAATGAGCAGTTCTTC	CASSLVERPYNEQFF
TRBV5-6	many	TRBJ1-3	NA	TGTGCCAGCAGCTTGGTGTACTCTGGAAACACCATATATTTT	CASSLVYSGNTIYF
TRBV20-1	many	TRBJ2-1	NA	TGCAGTGCTAGAGACGGTGGGAGCGCAGACAATGAGCAGTTCTTC	CSARDGGSADNEQFF
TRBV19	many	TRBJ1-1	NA	TGTGCCAGTAGTATGTGGGGGCGTGGAGCCCGGAAAGGAGACACTGAAGCTTTCTTT	CASSMWGRGARKGDTEAFF
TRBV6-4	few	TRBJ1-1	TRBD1	TGTGCCAGCAGCGGACAGGCGGACACTGAAGCTTTCTTT	CASSGQADTEAFF
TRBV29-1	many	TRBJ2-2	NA	TGCAGCGCCCTGAAGGGCACCGGGGAGCTGTTTTTT	CSALKGTGELFF